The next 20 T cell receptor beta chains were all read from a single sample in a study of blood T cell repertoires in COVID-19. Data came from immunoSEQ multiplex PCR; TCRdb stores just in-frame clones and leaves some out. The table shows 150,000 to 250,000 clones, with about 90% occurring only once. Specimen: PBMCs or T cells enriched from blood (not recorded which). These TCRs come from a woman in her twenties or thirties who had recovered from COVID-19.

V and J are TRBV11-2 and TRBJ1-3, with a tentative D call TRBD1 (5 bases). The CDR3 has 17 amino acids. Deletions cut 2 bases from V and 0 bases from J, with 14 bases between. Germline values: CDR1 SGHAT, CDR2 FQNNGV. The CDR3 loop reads CASSLRGLTISGNTIYF. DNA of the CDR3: TGTGCCAGCAGCTTAAGGGGACTCACCATCTCTGGAAACACCATATATTTT.

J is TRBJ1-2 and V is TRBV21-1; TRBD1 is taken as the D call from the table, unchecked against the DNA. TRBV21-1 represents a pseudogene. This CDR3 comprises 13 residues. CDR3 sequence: CASSRYRGHGYTF. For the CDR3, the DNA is TGTGCCAGCAGCAGATACAGGGGGCACGGCTACACCTTC.

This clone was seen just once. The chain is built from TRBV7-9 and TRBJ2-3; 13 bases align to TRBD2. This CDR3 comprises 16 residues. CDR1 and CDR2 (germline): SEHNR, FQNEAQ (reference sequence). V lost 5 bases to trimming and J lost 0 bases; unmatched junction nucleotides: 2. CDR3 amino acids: CASSPGLAGSTDTQYF. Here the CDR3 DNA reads TGTGCCAGCAGCCCGGGACTAGCGGGGAGCACAGATACGCAGTATTTT.

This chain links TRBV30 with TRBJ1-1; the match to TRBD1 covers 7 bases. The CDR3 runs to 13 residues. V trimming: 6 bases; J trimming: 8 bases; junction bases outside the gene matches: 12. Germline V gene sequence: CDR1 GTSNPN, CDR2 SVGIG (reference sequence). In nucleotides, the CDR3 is TGTGCCTGTGGAACGGTGGGACAGCAAGAAGCTTTCTTT. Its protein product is CACGTVGQQEAFF.

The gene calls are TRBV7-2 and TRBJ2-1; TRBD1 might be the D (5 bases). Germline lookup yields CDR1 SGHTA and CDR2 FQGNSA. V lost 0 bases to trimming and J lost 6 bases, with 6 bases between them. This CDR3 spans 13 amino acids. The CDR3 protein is CASSLAGANEQFF. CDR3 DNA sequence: TGTGCCAGCAGCTTAGCAGGGGCCAATGAGCAGTTCTTC.

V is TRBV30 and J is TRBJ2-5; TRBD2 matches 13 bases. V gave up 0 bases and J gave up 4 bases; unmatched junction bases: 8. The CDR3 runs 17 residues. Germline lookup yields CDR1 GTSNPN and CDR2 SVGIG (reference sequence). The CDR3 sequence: CAWSVRRTSGSRETQYF. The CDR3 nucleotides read TGTGCCTGGAGTGTACGAAGGACTAGCGGGAGTAGAGAGACCCAGTACTTC. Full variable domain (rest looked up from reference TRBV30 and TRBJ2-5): SQTIHQWPATLVQPVGSPLSLECTVEGTSNPNLYWYRQAAGRGLQLLFYSVGIGQISSEVPQNLSASRPQDRQFILSSKKLLLSDSGFYLCAWSVRRTSGSRETQYFGPGTRLLVL.

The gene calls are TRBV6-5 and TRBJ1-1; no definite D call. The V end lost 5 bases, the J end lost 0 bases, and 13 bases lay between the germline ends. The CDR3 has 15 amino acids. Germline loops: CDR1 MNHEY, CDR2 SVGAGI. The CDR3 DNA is TGTGCCAGCAGTCCCCTAGCCAGAGTGAACACTGAAGCTTTCTTT. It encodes CASSPLARVNTEAFF.

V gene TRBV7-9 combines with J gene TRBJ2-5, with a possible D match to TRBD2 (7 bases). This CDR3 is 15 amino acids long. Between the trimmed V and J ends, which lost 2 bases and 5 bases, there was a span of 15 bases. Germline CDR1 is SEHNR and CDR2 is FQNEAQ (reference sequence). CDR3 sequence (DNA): TGTGCCAGCAGCTTACGCGGGGGCGAGGGGGAGACCCAGTACTTC. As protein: CASSLRGGEGETQYF. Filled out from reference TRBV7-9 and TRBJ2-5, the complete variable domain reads DTGVSQNPRHKITKRGQNVTFRCDPISEHNRLYWYRQTLGQGPEFLTYFQNEAQLEKSRLLSDRFSAERPKGSFSTLEIQRTEQGDSAMYLCASSLRGGEGETQYFGPGTRLLVL.

The CDR3 nucleotides read TGCAGCGTCATGGACAGGTCTAACTATGGCTACACCTTC. Residues: CSVMDRSNYGYTF. The V gene is TRBV29-1, the J gene TRBJ1-2; 7 bases align to TRBD1. The ends lost 6 bases at V and 0 bases at J; junction bases unmatched: 4. CDR3 size: 13 residues. Per the germline V gene, CDR1 is SQVTM and CDR2 is ANQGSEA.

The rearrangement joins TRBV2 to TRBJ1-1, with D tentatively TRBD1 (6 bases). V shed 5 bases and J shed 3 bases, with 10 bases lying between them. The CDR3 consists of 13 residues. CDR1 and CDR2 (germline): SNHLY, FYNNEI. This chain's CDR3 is CASSLNRDTEAFF. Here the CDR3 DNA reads TGTGCCAGCAGTCTTAACAGGGACACTGAAGCTTTCTTT.

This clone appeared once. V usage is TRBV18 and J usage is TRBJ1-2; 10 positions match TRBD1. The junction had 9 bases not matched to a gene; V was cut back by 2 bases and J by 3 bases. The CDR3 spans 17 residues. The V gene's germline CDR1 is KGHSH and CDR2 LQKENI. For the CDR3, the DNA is TGTGCCAGCTCACCAGAGGGACAGGGGCTTGTTGACTATGGCTACACCTTC. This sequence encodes CASSPEGQGLVDYGYTF.

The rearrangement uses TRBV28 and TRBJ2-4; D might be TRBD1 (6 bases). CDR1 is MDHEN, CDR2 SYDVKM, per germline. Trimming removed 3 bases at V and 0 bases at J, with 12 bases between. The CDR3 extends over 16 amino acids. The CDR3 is CASSFRQVLAKNIQYF. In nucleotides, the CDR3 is TGTGCCAGCAGTTTCCGACAGGTACTAGCCAAAAACATTCAGTACTTC.

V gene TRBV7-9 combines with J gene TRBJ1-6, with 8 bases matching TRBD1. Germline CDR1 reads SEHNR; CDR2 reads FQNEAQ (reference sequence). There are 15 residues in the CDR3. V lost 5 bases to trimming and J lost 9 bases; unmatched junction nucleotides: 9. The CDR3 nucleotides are TGTGCCAGCAGCACCCGGACAGGGAAGGTTTCACCCCTCCACTTT. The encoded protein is CASSTRTGKVSPLHF.

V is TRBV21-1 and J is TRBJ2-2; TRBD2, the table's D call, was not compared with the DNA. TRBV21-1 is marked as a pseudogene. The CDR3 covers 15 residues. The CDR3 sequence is CASRSHSGNTGELFF. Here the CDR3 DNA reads TGTGCCAGCAGGAGTCACAGCGGGAACACCGGGGAGCTGTTTTTT.

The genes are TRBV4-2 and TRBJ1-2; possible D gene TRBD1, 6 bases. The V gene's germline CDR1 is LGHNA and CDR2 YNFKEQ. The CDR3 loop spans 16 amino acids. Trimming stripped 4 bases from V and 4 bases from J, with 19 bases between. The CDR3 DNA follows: TGTGCCAGCAGCCCCAAGACAGGCGGGTCGGGCTATGGCTACACCTTC. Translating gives CASSPKTGGSGYGYTF.

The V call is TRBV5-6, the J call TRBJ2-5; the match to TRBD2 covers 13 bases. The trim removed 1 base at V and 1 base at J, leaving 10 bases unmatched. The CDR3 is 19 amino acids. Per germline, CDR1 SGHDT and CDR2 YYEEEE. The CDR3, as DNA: TGTGCCAGCAGCTTGTTTCCTTCAGGACTAGCGGGGGCCCAAGAGACCCAGTACTTC. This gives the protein CASSLFPSGLAGAQETQYF.

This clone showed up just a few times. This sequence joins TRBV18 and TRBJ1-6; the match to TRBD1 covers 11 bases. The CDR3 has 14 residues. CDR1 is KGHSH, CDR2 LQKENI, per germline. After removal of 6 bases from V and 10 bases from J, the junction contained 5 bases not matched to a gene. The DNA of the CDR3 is TGTGCCAGCTCGCCGGGACAGGGGGTATCACCCCTCCACTTT. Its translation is CASSPGQGVSPLHF. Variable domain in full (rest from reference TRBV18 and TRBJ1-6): NAGVMQNPRHLVRRRGQEARLRCSPMKGHSHVYWYRQLPEEGLKFMVYLQKENIIDESGMPKERFSAEFPKEGPSILRIQQVVRGDSAAYFCASSPGQGVSPLHFGNGTRLTVT.

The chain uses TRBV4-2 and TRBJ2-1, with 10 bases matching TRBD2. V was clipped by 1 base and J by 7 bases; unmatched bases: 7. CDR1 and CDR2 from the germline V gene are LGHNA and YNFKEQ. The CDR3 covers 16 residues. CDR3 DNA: TGTGCCAGCAGCCAAGGACCGACTAGCGGGTGGAATGAGCAGTTCTTC. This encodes CASSQGPTSGWNEQFF.

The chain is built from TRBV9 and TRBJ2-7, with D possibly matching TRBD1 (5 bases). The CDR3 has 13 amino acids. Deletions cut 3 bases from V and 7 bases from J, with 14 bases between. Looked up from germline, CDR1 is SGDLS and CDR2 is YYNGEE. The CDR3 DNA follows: TGTGCCAGCAGCGCCAAGCAGGGTGGGGAGCAGTACTTC. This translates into CASSAKQGGEQYF.

The CDR3 loop is CASSFPDERYQETQYF. CDR3 DNA: TGTGCCAGCAGCTTCCCAGATGAGCGGTACCAAGAGACCCAGTACTTC. The chain combines TRBV7-8 with TRBJ2-5, with D possibly being TRBD2 (5 bases). The CDR3 is made up of 16 amino acids. Germline assignment: CDR1 SGHVS and CDR2 FQNEAQ. The V end lost 3 bases, the J end lost 0 bases, and 14 bases lay between the germline ends.